Listed below are T cell receptor beta chains from one sample, sequenced in a study of human versus mouse CDR3 diversity and MHC coevolution. TCRdb's copy holds only in-frame clones and misses some; the assay was immunoSEQ multiplex PCR. The data contain tens of thousands of clones, approximately 94% of them singletons. Specimen: naive CD4+ T cells from blood. These receptors were collected from a person between 55 and 70 years old in good health. Both conserved end residues are part of each CDR3. A D gene is named only where the DNA matches it firmly. Only part of the rows carry a size: once, few, many, or a class if the clone is expanded.

17 TRBJ2-2 TRBV19 NA TRBD2 TGTGCCAGTAGTATAGTAGGCCTAGCGGGAGGGGCCGGGGAGCTGTTTTTT CASSIVGLAGGAGELFF
18 TRBJ1-2 TRBV6-1 NA TRBD1 TGTGCCAGCAGTGAATTCCCCCCAACGACAGGGGCTAGCTATGGCTACACCTTC CASSEFPPTTGASYGYTF
16 TRBJ2-7 TRBV19 NA TRBD1 TGTGCCAGTAGAAACCAGGGACAGAGTAGCTCCTACGAGCAGTACTTC CASRNQGQSSSYEQYF
17 TRBJ2-7 TRBV5-4 NA TRBD2 TGTGCCAGCAGCTTATATGTGTCCGGGACTAGCTCCTACGAGCAGTACTTC CASSLYVSGTSSYEQYF
17 TRBJ2-1 TRBV9 few TRBD2 TGTGCCAGCAGCGCTTTTAGCGGGAGCGGGCCCTACAATGAGCAGTTCTTC CASSAFSGSGPYNEQFF
16 TRBJ2-2 TRBV5-1 NA TRBD2 TGCGCCAGCAGCGGGCGACTAGCGGGAATCTCCGGGGAGCTGTTTTTT CASSGRLAGISGELFF
12 TRBJ1-1 TRBV27 NA TRBD1 TGTGCCAGCAAACGACAGGGGGCTGAAGCTTTCTTT CASKRQGAEAFF
14 TRBJ1-3 TRBV5-5 once TRBD1 TGTGCCAGCAGCCAGGGACAGGGGAGACACACCATATATTTT CASSQGQGRHTIYF
19 TRBJ2-7 TRBV6-1 NA TRBD2 TGTGCCAGCAGTGAAGGAGGGGGGACTAGCGCTCCCAAACGCTACGAGCAGTACTTC CASSEGGGTSAPKRYEQYF
15 TRBJ2-7 TRBV5-1 NA NA TGCGCCAGCAGCTTGGCAGGCGATGCATCCTACGAGCAGTACTTC CASSLAGDASYEQYF
15 TRBJ2-3 TRBV5-4 NA NA TGTGCCAGCAGCTTGATCGGGACTGGGGCTAAGGGGCAGTATTTT CASSLIGTGAKGQYF
18 TRBJ2-2 TRBV19 NA TRBD2 TGTGCCAGTAGTGTAAGCTTAGCGGGAGGGCCAGGCACCGGGGAGCTGTTTTTT CASSVSLAGGPGTGELFF
18 TRBJ1-2 TRBV7-2 NA TRBD1 TGTGCCAGCAGCCGAAACCCCCCAGGGACAGGGGGAAACTATGGCTACACCTTC CASSRNPPGTGGNYGYTF
16 TRBJ2-7 TRBV5-4 NA TRBD1 TGTGCCAGCAGCTTGGAACCGACAGGGGTTGGCTACGAGCAGTACTTC CASSLEPTGVGYEQYF
11 TRBJ2-3 TRBV7-2 NA NA TGTGCCAGCAGCTTCACTGATACGCAGTATTTT CASSFTDTQYF
13 TRBJ1-1 TRBV5-1 once NA TGCGCCAGCAGCCTAGACGGAGTACGAGAAGCTTTCTTT CASSLDGVREAFF
16 TRBJ2-7 TRBV7-9 NA TRBD2 TGTGCCAGCAGCTTTCCGGGACTAGCGGGAGACCTCGAGCAGTACTTC CASSFPGLAGDLEQYF
16 TRBJ1-4 TRBV9 NA NA TGTGCCAGCAGCCCCCCGGGGGGTTACCAGAATGAAAAACTGTTTTTT CASSPPGGYQNEKLFF
12 TRBJ1-2 TRBV30 NA NA TGTGCCTGGAGTAGGGGGAACTATGGCTACACCTTC CAWSRGNYGYTF
14 TRBJ1-2 TRBV12-5 NA TRBD1 TGTGCTAGTGGTTTTCGGACAGGGGCAAGTGGCTACACCTTC CASGFRTGASGYTF
14 TRBJ2-7 TRBV5-1 NA TRBD1 TGCGCCAGCATCTCAGTCCCGGGACAGGGGGAGCAGTACTTC CASISVPGQGEQYF
16 TRBJ2-5 TRBV7-2 NA TRBD2 TGTGCCAGCAGCTTAGCTAGCGGGGCCTCACAAGAGACCCAGTACTTC CASSLASGASQETQYF
15 TRBJ1-2 TRBV11-2 NA NA TGTGCCAGCAGCTTAGATGGGGGGGGGATCTATGGCTACACCTTC CASSLDGGGIYGYTF
15 TRBJ1-1 TRBV15 NA TRBD1 TGTGCCACCAGCTCACGACAGGGGTGGAACACTGAAGCTTTCTTT CATSSRQGWNTEAFF
14 TRBJ2-1 TRBV6-5 NA TRBD1 TGTGCCAGCAGTTACTCGACCAGGGGGAATGAGCAGTTCTTC CASSYSTRGNEQFF
14 TRBJ2-5 TRBV7-7 once TRBD2 TGTGCCAGCAGCTCGACGCGACTAGCTGAGACCCAGTACTTC CASSSTRLAETQYF
16 TRBJ2-5 TRBV25-1 once TRBD2 TGTGCCAGCAGTGACCTCGGGCTAGCGGATAAAGAGACCCAGTACTTC CASSDLGLADKETQYF
13 TRBJ2-2 TRBV5-1 once NA TGCGCCAGCAGCTTGGGAGGCACCGGGGAGCTGTTTTTT CASSLGGTGELFF
14 TRBJ2-7 TRBV9 NA NA TGTGCCAGCAGCGGTGGGGACACCGCCTACGAGCAGTACTTC CASSGGDTAYEQYF
15 TRBJ1-6 TRBV6-1 NA TRBD1 TGTGCCAGCATTACAGGGGAGGCCTATAATTCACCCCTCCACTTT CASITGEAYNSPLHF
14 TRBJ1-1 TRBV27 once NA TGTGCCAGCAGTATGAGGGAGATTGACACTGAAGCTTTCTTT CASSMREIDTEAFF
16 TRBJ1-1 TRBV5-6 NA NA TGTGCCAGCAGCCATAGGCGAACAGGGCCGAACACTGAAGCTTTCTTT CASSHRRTGPNTEAFF
14 TRBJ2-1 TRBV28 NA TRBD2 TGTGCCAGCGTAAGCGGGGACTCCTACAATGAGCAGTTCTTC CASVSGDSYNEQFF
15 TRBJ1-2 TRBV18 NA TRBD1 TGTGCCAGCTCATCACTCCAGGGGGAAGGGTATGGCTACACCTTC CASSSLQGEGYGYTF
15 TRBJ1-3 TRBV5-6 NA NA TGTGCCAGCAGCTTTGACAGAACATCTGGAAACACCATATATTTT CASSFDRTSGNTIYF
16 TRBJ2-2 TRBV5-1 NA NA TGCGCCAGCAGCTTTGGGCTCGCCCCAGACACCGGGGAGCTGTTTTTT CASSFGLAPDTGELFF
15 TRBJ2-2 TRBV5-1 NA TRBD1 TGCGCCAGCAGCCCGGACAGGGCCAACACCGGGGAGCTGTTTTTT CASSPDRANTGELFF
18 TRBJ1-5 TRBV27 NA NA TGTGCCAGCAGCCCCTGGTTAGGGGCGAGTTATAGCAATCAGCCCCAGCATTTT CASSPWLGASYSNQPQHF
15 TRBJ1-1 TRBV27 once NA TGTGCCAGCAGTTCCTTGGGGACGGGGGACACTGAAGCTTTCTTT CASSSLGTGDTEAFF
15 TRBJ2-6 TRBV10-3 NA NA TGTGCCATCCGGGATTCTTCCTCTGGGGCCAACGTCCTGACTTTC CAIRDSSSGANVLTF
16 TRBJ2-7 TRBV6-5 once TRBD1 TGTGCCAGCAGTTACTCGAGAGGGGGCCCCCCTTACGAGCAGTACTTC CASSYSRGGPPYEQYF
15 TRBJ2-2 TRBV5-1 NA TRBD2 TGCGCCAGCAGCTTGGCGGCGGGAGGTAACGGGGAGCTGTTTTTT CASSLAAGGNGELFF
16 TRBJ2-1 TRBV5-1 once TRBD2 TGCGCCAGCAGCTTTGGGGCTAGCGGGGATTACAATGAGCAGTTCTTC CASSFGASGDYNEQFF
14 TRBJ2-5 TRBV5-1 NA NA TGCGCCAGCAGCTCGACCGGGACACCAGAGACCCAGTACTTC CASSSTGTPETQYF
13 TRBJ1-1 TRBV6-6 NA NA TGTGCCAGCAGTTACTTTGGCGGACTTGAAGCTTTCTTT CASSYFGGLEAFF
14 TRBJ2-6 TRBV30 NA NA TGTGCCTGGGACACATCCTCTGGGGCCAACGTCCTGACTTTC CAWDTSSGANVLTF
14 TRBJ2-7 TRBV9 NA NA TGTGCCAGCAGCGCCCGGTCGGGGTTCTACGAGCAGTACTTC CASSARSGFYEQYF
15 TRBJ2-2 TRBV19 NA NA TGTGCCAGTAGAAACTGGGGCACGAACACCGGGGAGCTGTTTTTT CASRNWGTNTGELFF
13 TRBJ2-2 TRBV2 NA TRBD2 TGTGCCAGCAGTGAGACTAGCGTAGGGGAGCTGTTTTTT CASSETSVGELFF
11 TRBJ2-1 TRBV29-1 once TRBD1 TGCAGCGTGGGACAGGGCACTGAGCAGTTCTTC CSVGQGTEQFF
15 TRBJ1-1 TRBV7-8 NA NA TGTGCCAGCAGCTTAGTAGGGGGAAGGGACACTGAAGCTTTCTTT CASSLVGGRDTEAFF
12 TRBJ1-3 TRBV7-9 NA NA TGTGCCAGCAGCACAACGGGAAACACCATATATTTT CASSTTGNTIYF
14 TRBJ2-2 TRBV6-1 NA TRBD1 TGTGCCAGCAGGGCCAGGGGGCATTCCGGGGAGCTGTTTTTT CASRARGHSGELFF
17 TRBJ2-2 TRBV11-3 NA NA TGTGCCAGTAGCGGAGGGCCCGGACGCCCGAACACCGGGGAGCTGTTTTTT CASSGGPGRPNTGELFF
14 TRBJ1-1 TRBV9 NA NA TGTGCCAGCAGCGTACAGGGGTCGAACACTGAAGCTTTCTTT CASSVQGSNTEAFF
17 TRBJ1-5 TRBV19 NA TRBD1 TGTGCCAGTAGCGATATGGTTAGGACAGGGAGCAATCAGCCCCAGCATTTT CASSDMVRTGSNQPQHF
14 TRBJ2-1 TRBV4-1 once TRBD2 TGCGCCAGCAGCCAGACGCTGACTAGCGGGCAGCAGTTCTTC CASSQTLTSGQQFF
14 TRBJ2-7 TRBV11-3 NA NA TGTGCCAGCAGCTTAGAGTTTCAGGGGCAGGGCCCCACCTTC CASSLEFQGQGPTF
14 TRBJ2-2 TRBV11-3 NA TRBD1 TGTGCCAGCAGCCCCGGGACAGTTACCGGGGAGCTGTTTTTT CASSPGTVTGELFF
13 TRBJ2-6 TRBV11-3 NA NA TGTGCCAGCAGCCAACACGGGGCCAACGTCCTGACTTTC CASSQHGANVLTF